The present T cell receptor beta chain was sequenced within a study of T cell changes during pregnancy in multiple sclerosis (dated by TCRdb to the late 2010s). Concerning the study at large: The study examined how the T cell repertoire changed over the course of pregnancy in women with multiple sclerosis.

Library preparation was by the immunoSEQ multiplex PCR assay. The source is immuneACCESS, and TCRdb retained only in-frame sequences with V and J called. Part of the clones is not carried over; for the studies checked, unresolved V genes explain less than half of this, and the remainder is unexplained. This sample has some 70,000 clones in its table, and around nine tenths of those were observed once. The ten largest clones take up approximately 3.3% of the sample. With regard to this clone: The clone's antigen remains unknown. No much larger clone exists at a distance of one base, and base qualities are not known.

The CDR3 holds 13 amino acids from the cysteine to the phenylalanine. Only CDR3 DNA is held: 39 bases, read in frame from base 1. V is pruned by 6 bases and J by 2 bases, leaving 3 bases of the junction without a gene match. According to the germline V gene (reference sequence), CDR1 reads LNHDA and CDR2 reads SQIVND. The receptor chain draws on TRBV19 and TRBJ1-2, with 7 central nucleotides matching TRBD1. Sequenced here: peripheral blood, sampled before pregnancy. The receptor's source is a female donor with multiple sclerosis, enrolled in a pregnancy study. The CDR3 protein is CASRSGQNYGYTF. The DNA reads as follows: TGTGCCAGTAGATCGGGACAGAACTATGGCTACACCTTC.